This T cell receptor (beta chain) was documented in a study of T cell repertoires in cytomegalovirus infection. Whole-study context: CMV epitopes, recently identified HLA-C-restricted and well-studied HLA-B-restricted, were used. CMV infection and matching HLA type were both indicated by public TCR beta signatures. The study, taken as a whole, reports: Ex vivo responses were dominated by HLA-C-restricted CMV-specific TCR beta clonotypes. CMV carriers with the relevant HLA were identified by cumulative public TCR beta family frequency.

The CDR3 consists of 13 residues. From germline, CDR1 is MNHEY and CDR2 SMNVEV (reference sequence). Trimming cost V 5 bases and J 4 bases, with 11 bases left between them. TCRdb ran MiXCR on the reads and lists one entry per CDR3 protein. The table includes 350,000 to 400,000 distinct CDR3 sequences, approximately 35% detected once. About this clonotype itself: Its antigen is still unknown.

The sample consisted of cultured PBMCs, taken from culture after CMV antigen stimulation. The V gene is TRBV27, the J gene TRBJ2-5, with unresolved D. The sequence was collected from a human donor in good health (CMV status not recorded). Some clones in this sample may be carry-over from other donors' samples. CDR3 region: CASSQRSRETQYF. The CDR3 nucleotides read TGTGCCAGCAGTCAACGTTCCCGAGAGACCCAGTACTTC.